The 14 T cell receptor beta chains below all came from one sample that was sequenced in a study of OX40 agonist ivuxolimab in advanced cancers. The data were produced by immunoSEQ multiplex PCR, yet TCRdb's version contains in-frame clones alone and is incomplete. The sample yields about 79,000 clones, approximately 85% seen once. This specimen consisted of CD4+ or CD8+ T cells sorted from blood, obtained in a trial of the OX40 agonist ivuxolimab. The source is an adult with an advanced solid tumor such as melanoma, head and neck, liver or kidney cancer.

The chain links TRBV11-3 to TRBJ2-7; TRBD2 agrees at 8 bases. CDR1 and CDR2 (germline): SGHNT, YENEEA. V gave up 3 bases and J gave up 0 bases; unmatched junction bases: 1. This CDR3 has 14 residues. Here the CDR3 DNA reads TGTGCCAGCAGCTTTAGCGGGAACTCCTACGAGCAGTACTTC. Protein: CASSFSGNSYEQYF. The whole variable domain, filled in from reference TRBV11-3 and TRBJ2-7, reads EAGVVQSPRYKIIEKKQPVAFWCNPISGHNTLYWYLQNLGQGPELLIRYENEEAVDDSQLPKDRFSAERLKGVDSTLKIQPAELGDSAVYLCASSFSGNSYEQYFGPGTRLTVT.

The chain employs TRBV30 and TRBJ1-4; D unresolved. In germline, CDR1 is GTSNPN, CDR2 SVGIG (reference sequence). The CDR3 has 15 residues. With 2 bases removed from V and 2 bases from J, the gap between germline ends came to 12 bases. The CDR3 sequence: CAWSPSLGTNEKLFF. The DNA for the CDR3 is TGTGCCTGGAGTCCTTCCCTGGGGACTAATGAAAAACTGTTTTTT.

For the CDR3, the DNA is TGTGCCAGCAGCGTAGAGGGCAGCCAAGAGACCCAGTACTTC. Residues: CASSVEGSQETQYF. The gene calls are TRBV9 and TRBJ2-5; D gene unclear. V was trimmed by 0 bases and J by 1 base, leaving 7 bases between them. CDR1 is SGDLS, CDR2 YYNGEE, per germline. This CDR3 spans 14 amino acids.

CDR3 coding DNA: TGTGCCAGCAGCTTAGGACGGGGCTCAGAGGAGCAGTTCTTC. Amino acid sequence: CASSLGRGSEEQFF. The chain combines TRBV7-2 with TRBJ2-1; perhaps D is TRBD1 or TRBD2 (5 bases each). The V gene's germline CDR1 is SGHTA and CDR2 FQGNSA. Deletions cut 1 base from V and 10 bases from J, with 14 bases between. CDR3 length: 14 residues.

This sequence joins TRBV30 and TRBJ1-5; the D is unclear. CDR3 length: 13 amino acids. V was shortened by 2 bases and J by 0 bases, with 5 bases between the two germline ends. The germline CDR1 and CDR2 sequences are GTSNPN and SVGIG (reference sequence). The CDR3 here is CAWSFDSNQPQHF. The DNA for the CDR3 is TGTGCCTGGAGTTTTGATAGCAATCAGCCCCAGCATTTT.

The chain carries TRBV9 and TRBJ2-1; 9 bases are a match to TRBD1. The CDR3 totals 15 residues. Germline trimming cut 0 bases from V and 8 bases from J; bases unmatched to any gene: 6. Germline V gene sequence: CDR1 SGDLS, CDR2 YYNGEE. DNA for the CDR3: TGTGCCAGCAGCGTAGGGGACAGGGACCCCCATGAGCAGTTCTTC. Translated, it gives CASSVGDRDPHEQFF.

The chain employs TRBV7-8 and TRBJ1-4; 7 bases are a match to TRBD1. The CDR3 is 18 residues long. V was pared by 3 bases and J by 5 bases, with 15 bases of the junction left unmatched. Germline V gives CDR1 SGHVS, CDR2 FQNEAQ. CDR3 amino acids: CASSFRGGTPDTNEKLFF. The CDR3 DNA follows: TGTGCCAGCAGCTTCAGGGGGGGGACCCCCGATACGAATGAAAAACTGTTTTTT.

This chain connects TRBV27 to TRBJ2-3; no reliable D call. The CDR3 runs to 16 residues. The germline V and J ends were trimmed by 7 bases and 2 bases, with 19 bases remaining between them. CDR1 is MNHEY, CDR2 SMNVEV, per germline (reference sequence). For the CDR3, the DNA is TGTGCCAGCATTGGATCTGGTGGGGATCCCACAGATACGCAGTATTTT. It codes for CASIGSGGDPTDTQYF.

In DNA form, the CDR3 reads TGTGCCAGCAGTTCTTTAGCGGGGGTCGTTAAGGAGACCCAGTACTTC. This sequence encodes CASSSLAGVVKETQYF. The chain uses TRBV27 and TRBJ2-5; 9 nucleotides align to TRBD2. The CDR3 has 16 residues. The ends lost 4 bases at V and 5 bases at J; junction bases unmatched: 11. CDR1 is MNHEY and CDR2 is SMNVEV in the germline V gene (reference sequence).

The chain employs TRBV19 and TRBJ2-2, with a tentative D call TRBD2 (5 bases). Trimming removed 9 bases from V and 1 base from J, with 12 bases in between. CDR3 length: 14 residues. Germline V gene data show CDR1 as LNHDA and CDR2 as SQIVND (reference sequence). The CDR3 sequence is CASAAGVNTGELFF. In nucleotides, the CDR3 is TGTGCCAGCGCTGCCGGGGTGAACACCGGGGAGCTGTTTTTT.

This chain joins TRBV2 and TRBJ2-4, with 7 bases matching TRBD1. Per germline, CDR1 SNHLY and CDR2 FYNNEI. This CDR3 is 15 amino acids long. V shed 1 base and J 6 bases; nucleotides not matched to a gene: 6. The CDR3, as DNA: TGTGCCAGCAGTGAAGAGGGGGCTTTGGGAAACATTCAGTACTTC. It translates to CASSEEGALGNIQYF.

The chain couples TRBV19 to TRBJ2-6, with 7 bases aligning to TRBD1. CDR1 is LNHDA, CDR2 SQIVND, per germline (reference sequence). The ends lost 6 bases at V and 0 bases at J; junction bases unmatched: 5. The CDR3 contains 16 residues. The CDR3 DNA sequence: TGTGCCAGTAGACTTACAGGGGTCTCTGGGGCCAACGTCCTGACTTTC. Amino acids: CASRLTGVSGANVLTF.

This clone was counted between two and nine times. The CDR3 nucleotides are TGTGCCAGTAGTTCGCAGGGGTTGAAGATATTCGAGCAGTACTTC. It yields the protein CASSSQGLKIFEQYF. The chain has TRBV19 and TRBJ2-7, with TRBD1 as a possible D gene (6 bases). Germline assignment: CDR1 LNHDA and CDR2 SQIVND (reference sequence). The CDR3 covers 15 residues. Trimming took 5 bases from V and 6 from J, leaving 20 bases between them.

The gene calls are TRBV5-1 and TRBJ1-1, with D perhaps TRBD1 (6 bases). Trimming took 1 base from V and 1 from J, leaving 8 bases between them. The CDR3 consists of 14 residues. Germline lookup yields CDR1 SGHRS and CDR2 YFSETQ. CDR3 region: CASSLTGPNTEAFF. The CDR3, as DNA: TGCGCCAGCAGCTTGACAGGGCCGAACACTGAAGCTTTCTTT.